This T cell receptor (beta chain) was found in a study of a mutant IDH1 vaccine in newly diagnosed glioma (dated by TCRdb to about 2021). Context from the whole study: Patients received eight vaccinations in weeks 1, 3, 5, 7, 11, 15, 19 and 23, corresponding to visits V03 through V10. Vaccination began 4-6 weeks after radiotherapy alone, or alongside temozolomide cycles in the chemotherapy-containing groups. The approximately 32 treated patients were approximately 62% male and roughly 40% female, with a mean age of around 40 years. Prior to enrollment, standard therapy consisting of radiotherapy alone, temozolomide alone, or radiochemotherapy with temozolomide had been administered to patients, with the combination being received by most patients. Peripheral blood was collected at six visits: V03 (baseline), V05, V07, V10, V12 and V13. For exploratory analyses, longitudinal TCRB deep sequencing was carried out in roughly 25 treated patients wherever samples were available. Beyond this particular receptor, the publication reports: The authors noted that analyses of patient blood samples could not be reproduced because of sample limitations. No apparent relationship was observed between pseudoprogression and alterations in the top peripheral T cell clonotypes detected by TCRB sequencing. Selection of PBMC samples for TCRB deep sequencing was based on availability. Vaccine-induced immune responses across multiple MHC alleles were detected in approximately 93% of patients.

The time point label here, explained by the study, means: week 23, last vaccination. Each vaccine dose was 300 ug of a 20-mer mutant IDH1 peptide in Montanide, given subcutaneously with topical imiquimod. Donors had newly diagnosed WHO grade 3 or 4 IDH1-mutant astrocytomas with loss of nuclear ATRX. The samples were drawn from NOA16, a multicentre, single-arm, open-label phase I trial in Germany that tested a mutant IDH1 peptide vaccine in humans for the first time. The DNeasy Blood and Tissue Kit was used to extract genomic DNA from EDTA blood for TCRB sequencing. Trimming costs V 4 bases and J 2 bases, and their ends lie 6 bases apart. CDR1 GTSNPN and CDR2 SVGIG are derived from the germline V gene (reference sequence). Inclusive of the bounding cysteine and phenylalanine, the CDR3 is 12 residues long. CDR3 DNA only is kept here, 36 bases in frame from base 1. This clone was observed a single time. This receptor's antigen is unknown. Per-nucleotide qualities are absent, and no much larger clonotype sits a single base away.

Libraries were made using the immunoSEQ multiplex PCR assay. Rearranged TCR beta chain sequences were amplified with the hsTCRB Kit following the manufacturer's protocol. Sequencing of TCRB libraries was carried out on an Illumina MiSeq. For the original study's pipeline: Demultiplexing, trimming and gene mapping were performed with the kit vendor's proprietary platform. TCRdb holds this immuneACCESS table with in-frame rearrangements only. Some clones are missing; in checked studies, unresolved V genes explain under half, and the rest has no known cause. For V, J and clone size, that table is used; D and trimming come from the DNA. The sample contains 35,000 to 55,000 clones, approximately 84% of them found a single time. The leading ten clones occupy approximately 2.5% of the sample.

The sequence links TRBV30 to TRBJ2-1; no D gene can be assigned with confidence. The starting material was PBMCs, obtained from a glioma patient whose treatment included an IDH1 peptide vaccine. The origin of this receptor is a woman under 30 with glioma. Some clones in this sample may be carry-over from other donors' samples. The nucleotides are TGTGCCTGGACGGAGACCTACAATGAGCAGTTCTTC. This encodes CAWTETYNEQFF.